A selection of T cell receptor beta chains follows, all from one sample in a study of blood T cell repertoires in COVID-19. The table came from immunoSEQ multiplex PCR; TCRdb's copy has only in-frame clones and leaves some out. The sample includes some 97,000 clones, 80% to 90% seen only once; the top ten take roughly 5%. The sequencing input was peripheral blood. These receptors were collected from a human donor in a cohort sampled during active COVID-19. The CDR3 runs from the conserved cysteine through the conserved F or W. The order of the fields is clone size, V gene, D gene, J gene, CDR3 protein, CDR3 DNA. A D gene is named only where the DNA matches it firmly. Clone size is shown for a subset of rows, as once, few, many or a class of expanded clone.

abundance: NA
v_gene: TRBV15
d_gene: NA
j_gene: TRBJ1-1
CDR3aa: CATSRDPWASLNTEAFF
CDR3nt: TGTGCCACCAGCAGAGATCCTTGGGCCAGCTTGAACACTGAAGCTTTCTTT

abundance: NA
v_gene: TRBV24-1
d_gene: NA
j_gene: TRBJ1-2
CDR3aa: CATYDGLGYTF
CDR3nt: TGTGCCACCTATGACGGGTTAGGCTACACCTTC

abundance: NA
v_gene: TRBV4-3
d_gene: NA
j_gene: TRBJ2-1
CDR3aa: CASSQGVGVASHNEQFF
CDR3nt: TGCGCCAGCAGCCAAGGGGTAGGGGTCGCCTCACACAATGAGCAGTTCTTC

abundance: once
v_gene: TRBV6-5
d_gene: NA
j_gene: TRBJ1-1
CDR3aa: CASSAKLSTEAFF
CDR3nt: TGTGCCAGCAGCGCGAAACTTAGCACTGAAGCTTTCTTT

abundance: few
v_gene: TRBV12-3/TRBV12-4
d_gene: TRBD1
j_gene: TRBJ2-3
CDR3aa: CASSRTGVTQYF
CDR3nt: TGTGCCAGCAGTAGGACAGGGGTTACGCAGTATTTT

abundance: NA
v_gene: TRBV25-1
d_gene: NA
j_gene: TRBJ1-6
CDR3aa: CASSETRGSPLHF
CDR3nt: TGTGCCAGCAGTGAAACCCGGGGGTCACCCCTCCACTTT

abundance: NA
v_gene: TRBV25-1
d_gene: TRBD2
j_gene: TRBJ2-3
CDR3aa: CASSEGGGTDTQYF
CDR3nt: TGTGCCAGCAGTGAAGGGGGGGGCACAGATACGCAGTATTTT

abundance: few
v_gene: TRBV29-1
d_gene: NA
j_gene: TRBJ1-5
CDR3aa: CSTTGGGSEPQHF
CDR3nt: TGCAGCACCACGGGGGGGGGATCCGAGCCCCAGCATTTT

abundance: NA
v_gene: TRBV4-1
d_gene: NA
j_gene: TRBJ2-7
CDR3aa: CASSQDYSYEQYF
CDR3nt: TGCGCCAGCAGCCAAGACTATAGCTACGAGCAGTACTTC

abundance: NA
v_gene: TRBV5-1
d_gene: NA
j_gene: TRBJ1-1
CDR3aa: CASSLGGSSDTEAFF
CDR3nt: TGCGCCAGCAGCTTGGGGGGCAGTTCGGACACTGAAGCTTTCTTT

abundance: NA
v_gene: TRBV27
d_gene: TRBD1
j_gene: TRBJ2-6
CDR3aa: CATSGTAGANVLTF
CDR3nt: TGTGCCACCTCCGGGACAGCTGGGGCCAACGTCCTGACTTTC

abundance: NA
v_gene: TRBV7-2
d_gene: NA
j_gene: TRBJ2-3
CDR3aa: CASSYYRADTQYF
CDR3nt: TGTGCCAGCAGCTACTACAGGGCAGATACGCAGTATTTT

abundance: NA
v_gene: TRBV7-9
d_gene: TRBD1
j_gene: TRBJ2-1
CDR3aa: CASSLRTGRNEQFF
CDR3nt: TGTGCCAGCAGCTTGCGGACAGGGAGGAATGAGCAGTTCTTC

abundance: NA
v_gene: TRBV6-6
d_gene: TRBD2
j_gene: TRBJ2-7
CDR3aa: CASRKEKREGREQYF
CDR3nt: TGTGCCAGCAGGAAGGAGAAGCGGGAGGGCAGGGAGCAGTACTTC

abundance: NA
v_gene: TRBV11-2
d_gene: TRBD1
j_gene: TRBJ1-1
CDR3aa: CASSWGTEFEAFF
CDR3nt: TGTGCCAGCAGCTGGGGGACAGAGTTTGAAGCTTTCTTT

abundance: NA
v_gene: TRBV28
d_gene: NA
j_gene: TRBJ1-1
CDR3aa: CASSLRMGGRTEAFF
CDR3nt: TGTGCCAGCAGTTTAAGGATGGGGGGGAGGACTGAAGCTTTCTTT

abundance: NA
v_gene: TRBV13
d_gene: NA
j_gene: TRBJ1-6
CDR3aa: CASSLGGQKNSPLHF
CDR3nt: TGTGCCAGCAGCTTAGGAGGACAGAAAAATTCACCCCTCCACTTT

abundance: NA
v_gene: TRBV18
d_gene: NA
j_gene: TRBJ2-2
CDR3aa: CASSLSTGELFF
CDR3nt: TGTGCCAGCTCACTCTCCACCGGGGAGCTGTTTTTT

abundance: NA
v_gene: TRBV10-1
d_gene: NA
j_gene: TRBJ2-3
CDR3aa: CASSESGGADTQYF
CDR3nt: TGCGCCAGCAGTGAGTCCGGCGGGGCTGATACGCAGTATTTT

abundance: NA
v_gene: TRBV5-1
d_gene: TRBD1
j_gene: TRBJ2-7
CDR3aa: CASSFGDRDYEQYF
CDR3nt: TGCGCCAGCAGCTTTGGAGACAGGGACTACGAGCAGTACTTC

abundance: NA
v_gene: TRBV19
d_gene: NA
j_gene: TRBJ2-3
CDR3aa: CASRLGGLGDTQYF
CDR3nt: TGTGCCAGCAGGTTGGGAGGCCTCGGAGATACGCAGTATTTT

abundance: NA
v_gene: TRBV9
d_gene: NA
j_gene: TRBJ2-2
CDR3aa: CASSSNLFANTGELFF
CDR3nt: TGTGCCAGCAGCTCTAATCTTTTCGCGAACACCGGGGAGCTGTTTTTT

abundance: few
v_gene: TRBV7-8
d_gene: NA
j_gene: TRBJ1-2
CDR3aa: CASSLSSYGYTF
CDR3nt: TGTGCCAGCAGCTTGAGTAGCTATGGCTACACCTTC